This T cell receptor (beta chain) is from a study of blood T cell dynamics during melanoma immunotherapy. Every bulk PBMC sample received the same 350 ng of DNA. Measured with immunoSEQ multiplex PCR; TCRdb has only the in-frame clones, and not every one. The table includes about 12,000 clones, roughly 90% detected once. The time point is: week 3, after first cycle of checkpoint inhibitor. The specimen comprised blood, sampled from a patient treated with checkpoint blockade. The TCR originated in a human donor with melanoma.

DNA for the CDR3: TGTGCCAGCAGCCTGTCAGGCGGGGGCTACAATGAGCAGTTCTTC. This codes for CASSLSGGGYNEQFF. The rearrangement uses TRBV5-4 and TRBJ2-1, with 7 bases matching TRBD2. Trimming removed 4 bases from V and 3 bases from J; junction bases left unmatched: 7. This CDR3 spans 15 amino acids. CDR1 is SGHNT and CDR2 is YYREEE in the germline V gene (reference sequence).